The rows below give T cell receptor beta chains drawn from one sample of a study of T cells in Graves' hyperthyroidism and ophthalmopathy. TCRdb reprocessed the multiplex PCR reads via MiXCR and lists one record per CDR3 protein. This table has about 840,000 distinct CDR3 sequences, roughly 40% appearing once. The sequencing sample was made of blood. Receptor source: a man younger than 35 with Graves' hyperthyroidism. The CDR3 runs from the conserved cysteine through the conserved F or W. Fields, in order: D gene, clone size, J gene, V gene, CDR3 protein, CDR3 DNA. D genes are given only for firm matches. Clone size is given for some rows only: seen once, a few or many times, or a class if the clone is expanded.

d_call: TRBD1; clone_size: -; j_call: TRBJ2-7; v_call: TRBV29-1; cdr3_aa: CSGRDSSQGQGGYEQYF; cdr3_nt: TGCAGCGGACGGGACAGCAGCCAAGGACAGGGAGGCTACGAGCAGTACTTC
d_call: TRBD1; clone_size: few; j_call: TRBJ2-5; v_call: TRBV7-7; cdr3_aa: CASSYSMGTGGETQYF; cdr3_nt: TGTGCCAGCAGTTACTCGATGGGGACAGGGGGGGAGACCCAGTACTTC
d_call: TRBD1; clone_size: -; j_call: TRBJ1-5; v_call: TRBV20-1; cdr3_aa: CSARDTGAPGNQPQHF; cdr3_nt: TGCAGTGCTAGAGATACAGGGGCGCCCGGAAATCAGCCCCAGCATTTT
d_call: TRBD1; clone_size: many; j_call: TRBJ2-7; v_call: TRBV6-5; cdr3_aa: CASSFRQGPSSYEQYF; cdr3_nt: TGTGCCAGCAGTTTCCGACAGGGGCCGAGCTCCTACGAGCAGTACTTC
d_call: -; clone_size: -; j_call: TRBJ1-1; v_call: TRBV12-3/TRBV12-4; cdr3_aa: CASSLQGDAEAFF; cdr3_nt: TGTGCCAGCAGTTTGCAGGGCGACGCTGAAGCTTTCTTT
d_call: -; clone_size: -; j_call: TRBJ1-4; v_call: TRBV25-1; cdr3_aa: CASSATAATNEKLFF; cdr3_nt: TGTGCCAGCTCAGCGACAGCCGCAACTAATGAAAAACTGTTTTTT
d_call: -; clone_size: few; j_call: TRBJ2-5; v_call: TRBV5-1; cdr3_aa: CASSFVTRGETQYF; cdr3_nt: TGCGCCAGCAGCTTCGTGACAAGGGGAGAGACCCAGTACTTC
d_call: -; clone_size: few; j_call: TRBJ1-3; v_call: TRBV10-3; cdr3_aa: CASSYGATIYF; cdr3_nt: TGTGCCAGCAGTTACGGCGCCACCATATATTTT
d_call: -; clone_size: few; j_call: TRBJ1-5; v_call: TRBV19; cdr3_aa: CASSISSGERQPQHF; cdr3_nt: TGTGCCAGTAGTATTTCTTCGGGGGAACGGCAGCCCCAGCATTTT
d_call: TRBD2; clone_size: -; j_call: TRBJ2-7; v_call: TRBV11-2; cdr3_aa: CASSLIKRGAPYEQYF; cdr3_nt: TGTGCCAGCAGCTTAATCAAGCGGGGGGCCCCCTACGAGCAGTACTTC
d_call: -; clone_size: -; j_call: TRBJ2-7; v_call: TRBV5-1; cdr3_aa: CASSREEGVRDIAYEQYF; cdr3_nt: TGCGCCAGCAGCCGAGAGGAGGGTGTTAGGGACATCGCCTACGAGCAGTACTTC
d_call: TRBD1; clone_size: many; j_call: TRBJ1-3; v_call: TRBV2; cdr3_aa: CARSQGESGNTIYF; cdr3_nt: TGTGCCAGATCCCAGGGGGAATCTGGAAACACCATATATTTT
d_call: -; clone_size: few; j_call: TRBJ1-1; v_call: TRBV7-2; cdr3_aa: CASSQVTDPEAFF; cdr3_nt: TGTGCCAGCAGCCAAGTGACAGACCCTGAAGCTTTCTTT
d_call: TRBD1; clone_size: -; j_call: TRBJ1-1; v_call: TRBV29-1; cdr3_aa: CSVEAGTGTMNTEAFF; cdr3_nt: TGCAGCGTCGAGGCCGGGACAGGGACCATGAACACTGAAGCTTTCTTT
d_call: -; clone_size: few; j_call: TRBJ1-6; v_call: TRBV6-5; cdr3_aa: CASSFGYINSPLHF; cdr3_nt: TGTGCCAGCAGTTTTGGGTATATCAATTCACCCCTCCACTTT
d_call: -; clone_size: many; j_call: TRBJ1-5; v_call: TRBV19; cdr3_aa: CASSTLGGSDQPQHF; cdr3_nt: TGTGCCAGTAGTACCCTGGGAGGATCGGATCAGCCCCAGCATTTT
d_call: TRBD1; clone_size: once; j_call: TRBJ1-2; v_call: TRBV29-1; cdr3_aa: CSGDRDYGYTF; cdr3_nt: TGCAGCGGGGACAGGGACTATGGCTACACCTTC
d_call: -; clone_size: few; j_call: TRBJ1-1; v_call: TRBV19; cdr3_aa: CASLDEGRNTEAFF; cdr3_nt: TGTGCCAGTCTGGACGAAGGCAGGAACACTGAAGCTTTCTTT
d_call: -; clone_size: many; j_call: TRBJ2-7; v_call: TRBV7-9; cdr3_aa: CASSAPRRASEQYF; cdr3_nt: TGTGCCAGCAGCGCCCCGCGCAGGGCATCCGAGCAGTACTTC
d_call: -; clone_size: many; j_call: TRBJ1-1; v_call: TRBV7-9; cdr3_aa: CASSSAGLPEAFF; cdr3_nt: TGTGCCAGCAGCTCAGCGGGCCTACCTGAAGCTTTCTTT
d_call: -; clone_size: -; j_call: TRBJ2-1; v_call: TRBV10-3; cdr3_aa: CAIWTDNEQFF; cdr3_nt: TGTGCCATCTGGACCGACAATGAGCAGTTCTTC
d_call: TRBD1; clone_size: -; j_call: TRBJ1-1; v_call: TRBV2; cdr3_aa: CASSEGDRGYTEAFF; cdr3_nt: TGTGCCAGCAGTGAAGGGGACAGGGGGTACACTGAAGCTTTCTTT
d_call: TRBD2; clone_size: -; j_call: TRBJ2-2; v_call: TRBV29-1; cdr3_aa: CSVFGGRGTGELFF; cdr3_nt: TGCAGCGTTTTTGGCGGGAGAGGGACCGGGGAGCTGTTTTTT
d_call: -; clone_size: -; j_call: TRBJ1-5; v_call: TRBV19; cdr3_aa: CASSITSNQPQHF; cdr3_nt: TGTGCCAGTAGTATTACGAGCAATCAGCCCCAGCATTTT
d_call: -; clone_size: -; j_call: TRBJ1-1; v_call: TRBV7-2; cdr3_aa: CASAPGHSTPEAFF; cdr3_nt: TGTGCCAGCGCGCCGGGGCACTCTACCCCTGAAGCTTTCTTT
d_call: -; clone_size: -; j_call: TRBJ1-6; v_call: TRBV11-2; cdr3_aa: CASSLVPSSYNSPLHF; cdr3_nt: TGTGCCAGCAGCTTAGTTCCTAGCTCCTATAATTCACCCCTCCACTTT
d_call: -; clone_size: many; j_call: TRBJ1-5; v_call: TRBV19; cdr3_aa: CASMWQYSNQPQHF; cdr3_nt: TGTGCCAGTATGTGGCAGTATAGCAATCAGCCCCAGCATTTT
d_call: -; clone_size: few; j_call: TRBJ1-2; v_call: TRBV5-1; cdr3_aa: CASSLGFGTNYGYTF; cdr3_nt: TGCGCCAGCAGCTTGGGGTTCGGGACTAACTATGGCTACACCTTC
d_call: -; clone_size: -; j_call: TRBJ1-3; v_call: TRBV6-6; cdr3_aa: CASRDRQNTIYF; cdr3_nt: TGTGCCAGCAGGGACCGCCAAAACACCATATATTTT
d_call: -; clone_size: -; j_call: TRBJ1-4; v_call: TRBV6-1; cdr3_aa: CASRDPGEKLFF; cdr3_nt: TGTGCCAGCCGGGATCCGGGCGAAAAACTGTTTTTT
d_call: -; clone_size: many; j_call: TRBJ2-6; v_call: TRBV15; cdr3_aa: CATTLSRSGANVLTF; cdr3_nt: TGTGCGACGACACTCTCACGTTCCGGGGCCAACGTCCTGACTTTC
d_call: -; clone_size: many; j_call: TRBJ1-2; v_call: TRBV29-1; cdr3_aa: CSVEGPGVGNYGYTF; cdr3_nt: TGCAGCGTTGAAGGCCCCGGGGTGGGGAACTATGGCTACACCTTC
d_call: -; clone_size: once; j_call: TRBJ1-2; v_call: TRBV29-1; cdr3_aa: CSLGYRAHGYTF; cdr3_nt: TGCAGCCTGGGGTACAGGGCCCATGGCTACACCTTC
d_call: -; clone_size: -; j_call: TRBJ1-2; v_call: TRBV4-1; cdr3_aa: CASSQEYTGAYGYTF; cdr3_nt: TGCGCCAGCAGCCAAGAATACACAGGCGCCTATGGCTACACCTTC
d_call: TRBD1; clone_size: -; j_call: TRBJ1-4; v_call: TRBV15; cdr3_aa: CATSRDGQGLSEKLFF; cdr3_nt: TGTGCCACCAGCAGAGACGGACAGGGCTTGAGTGAAAAACTGTTTTTT
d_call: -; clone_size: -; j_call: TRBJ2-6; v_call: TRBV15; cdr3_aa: CATSSGADVGGFGANVLTF; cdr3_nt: TGTGCCACCAGCAGTGGGGCGGACGTTGGGGGCTTTGGGGCCAACGTCCTGACTTTC
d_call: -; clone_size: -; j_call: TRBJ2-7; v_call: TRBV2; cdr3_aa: CASNREGARSYEQYF; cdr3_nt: TGTGCCAGCAATAGGGAGGGGGCGAGGTCCTACGAGCAGTACTTC
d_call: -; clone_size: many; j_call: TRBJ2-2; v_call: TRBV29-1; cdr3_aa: CSVTWNTGELFF; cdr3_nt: TGCAGCGTAACTTGGAATACCGGGGAGCTGTTTTTT
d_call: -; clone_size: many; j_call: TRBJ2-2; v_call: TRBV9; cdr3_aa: CASSVPNTGELFF; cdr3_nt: TGTGCCAGCAGCGTACCTAACACCGGGGAGCTGTTTTTT
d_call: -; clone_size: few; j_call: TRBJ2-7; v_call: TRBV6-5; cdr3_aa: CASSISMTATSYEQYF; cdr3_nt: TGTGCCAGCAGCATTTCGATGACTGCCACATCCTACGAGCAGTACTTC
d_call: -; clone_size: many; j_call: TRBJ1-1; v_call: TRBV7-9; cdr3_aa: CASSLTPAVHTEAFF; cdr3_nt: TGTGCCAGCAGCCTAACTCCAGCGGTTCACACTGAAGCTTTCTTT
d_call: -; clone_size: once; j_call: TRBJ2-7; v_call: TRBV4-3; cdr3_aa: CASSQAPGQRRAYEQYF; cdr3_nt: TGCGCCAGCAGCCAAGCCCCAGGACAAAGAAGAGCCTACGAGCAGTACTTC